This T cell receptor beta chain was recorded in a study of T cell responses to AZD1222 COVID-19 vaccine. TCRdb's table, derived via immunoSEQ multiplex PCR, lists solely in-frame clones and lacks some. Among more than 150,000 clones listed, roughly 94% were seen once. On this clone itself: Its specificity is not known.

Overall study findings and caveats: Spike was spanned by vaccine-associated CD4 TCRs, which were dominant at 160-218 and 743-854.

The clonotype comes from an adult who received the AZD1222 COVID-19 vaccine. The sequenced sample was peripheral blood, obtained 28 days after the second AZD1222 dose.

The CDR3 protein is CSARLAGGPNEQFF. The CDR3 bases are TGCAGCGCTCGACTAGCGGGAGGGCCGAATGAGCAGTTCTTC. The J gene is TRBJ2-1, the V gene TRBV29-1; 14 positions match TRBD2. The CDR3 has 14 residues. In germline, CDR1 is SQVTM, CDR2 ANQGSEA. The junction had 6 bases not matched to a gene; V was cut back by 7 bases and J by 7 bases.